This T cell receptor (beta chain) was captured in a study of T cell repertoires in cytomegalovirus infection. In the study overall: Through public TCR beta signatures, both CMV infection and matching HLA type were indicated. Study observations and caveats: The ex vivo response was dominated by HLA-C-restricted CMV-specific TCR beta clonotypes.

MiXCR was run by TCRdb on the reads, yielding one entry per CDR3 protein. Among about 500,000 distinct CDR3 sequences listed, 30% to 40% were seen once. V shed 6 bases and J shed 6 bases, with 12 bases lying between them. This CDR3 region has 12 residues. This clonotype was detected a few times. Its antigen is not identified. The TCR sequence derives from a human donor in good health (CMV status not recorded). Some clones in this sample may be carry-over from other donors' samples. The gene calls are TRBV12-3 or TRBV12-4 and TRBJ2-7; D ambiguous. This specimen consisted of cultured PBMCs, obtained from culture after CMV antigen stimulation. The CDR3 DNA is TGTGCCAGCAGCCCCCCCGCGTCCGAGCAGTACTTC. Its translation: CASSPPASEQYF.